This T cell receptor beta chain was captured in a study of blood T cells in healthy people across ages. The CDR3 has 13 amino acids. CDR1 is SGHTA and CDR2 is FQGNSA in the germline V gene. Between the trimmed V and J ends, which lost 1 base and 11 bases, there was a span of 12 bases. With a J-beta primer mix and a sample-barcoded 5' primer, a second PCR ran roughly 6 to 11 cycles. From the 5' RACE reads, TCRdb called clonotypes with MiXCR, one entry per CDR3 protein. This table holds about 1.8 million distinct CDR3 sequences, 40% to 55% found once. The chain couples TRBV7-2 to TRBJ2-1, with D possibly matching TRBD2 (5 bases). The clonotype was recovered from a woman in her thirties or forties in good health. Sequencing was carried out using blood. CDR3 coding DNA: TGTGCCAGCAGCTTAGGGGAGACTCCGAAGCAGTTCTTC. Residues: CASSLGETPKQFF.